The T cell receptor (beta chain) under discussion was sequenced for a study of glioma-infiltrating T cells. The sample holds many counts of this clonotype. The antigen is unknown. Study-wide results and limits: Gliomas, especially low-grade, showed above-expected tissue-blood divergence; non-neoplastic patients showed below.

The iRepertoire nested amplicon-rescue multiplex PCR amplified TCR alpha and beta CDR3s from RNA. TCRdb called the multiplex PCR reads again in MiXCR, with one record for every CDR3 protein. The sample yields about 130,000 distinct CDR3 sequences, roughly 23% seen once. The clonotype was recovered from a human donor with low-grade glioma or glioblastoma, undergoing nonglioma brain surgery, or in good health (not recorded which). Material for sequencing was glioma tissue, nonneoplastic brain tissue, or PBMCs (not recorded which).

This chain's CDR3 is CASSFDITDTQYF. The CDR3 DNA sequence: TGTGCCAGCAGCTTCGACATCACAGATACGCAGTATTTT. The chain combines TRBV6-1 with TRBJ2-3; D remains ambiguous. V was pared by 6 bases and J by 2 bases, with 9 bases between. This CDR3 spans 13 amino acids. Per the germline V gene, CDR1 is MNHNS and CDR2 is SASEGT.